Below are 15 T cell receptor beta chains sequenced from a single sample in a study of CD8+CD57+ T cells in acquired aplastic anemia. Template material for TCR beta VDJ and CDR3 profiling consisted of genomic DNA. TCRdb ran MiXCR on the reads and lists one entry per CDR3 protein. The sample includes about 210,000 distinct CDR3 sequences, approximately 60% of them seen just once. What was sequenced was sorted CD4+, CD8+, or CD8+CD57+ T cells (not recorded which) from PBMCs. These receptors all stem from a human donor in good health.

The J gene is TRBJ2-1, the V gene TRBV7-2; 8 bases match TRBD1. V gave up 1 base and J gave up 9 bases; unmatched junction bases: 5. Germline lookup yields CDR1 SGHTA and CDR2 FQGNSA. The CDR3 loop spans 14 amino acids. The CDR3 protein is CASSLGTGMVEQFF. DNA for the CDR3: TGTGCCAGCAGCTTAGGGACAGGGATGGTTGAGCAGTTCTTC.

The chain recombines TRBV19 with TRBJ2-6; TRBD1 is a possible D gene (6 bases). There are 15 residues in the CDR3. Trimming removed 3 bases at V and 1 base at J, with 7 bases between. Germline assignment: CDR1 LNHDA and CDR2 SQIVND (reference sequence). The CDR3 DNA reads as TGTGCCAGTAGTATTGGACAGTCTGGGGCCAACGTCCTGACTTTC. Amino acids: CASSIGQSGANVLTF.

This clonotype has more than one count but fewer than ten. The rearrangement links TRBV5-4 to TRBJ1-6; D call uncertain. V dropped 4 bases and J dropped 13 bases, with 15 bases sitting between them. CDR1 SGHNT and CDR2 YYREEE come from the germline V gene (reference sequence). The CDR3 consists of 13 residues. The CDR3 reads CASSHVDGEPLHF. CDR3 sequence (DNA): TGTGCCAGCAGCCACGTTGACGGTGAGCCCCTCCACTTT.

This clonotype occurred many times. The chain employs TRBV7-9 and TRBJ2-7; possibly TRBD1 or TRBD2 for D (6 bases each). Germline lookup yields CDR1 SEHNR and CDR2 FQNEAQ (reference sequence). The CDR3 extends over 14 amino acids. The germline V and J ends were trimmed by 5 bases and 4 bases, with 15 bases remaining between them. For the CDR3, the DNA is TGTGCCAGCAGCGGAGGGGGTTTGGTTTACGAGCAGTACTTC. It is translated as CASSGGGLVYEQYF.

The count of this clonotype is one. The chain joins TRBV20-1 to TRBJ2-2, with TRBD2 matching over 13 bases. Germline assignment: CDR1 DFQATT and CDR2 SNEGSKA (reference sequence). Unmatched junction bases numbered 2, after V lost 7 bases and J lost 6 bases. This CDR3 comprises 13 residues. The CDR3 nucleotides read TGCAGTGGACTAGCGGGGGGCGCCGGGGAGCTGTTTTTT. It specifies CSGLAGGAGELFF.

The rearrangement uses TRBV7-2 and TRBJ2-7, with TRBD1 matching 7 bases. Germline CDR1 SGHTA, CDR2 FQGNSA. V trimming: 5 bases; J trimming: 0 bases; junction bases outside the gene matches: 10. This CDR3 is 16 amino acids long. The CDR3 spells CASSRHQGQLSYEQYF. In DNA form, the CDR3 reads TGTGCCAGCAGCAGACATCAGGGACAGCTCTCCTACGAGCAGTACTTC.

This clonotype has a count of ten or more. The gene calls are TRBV28 and TRBJ2-7; TRBD1 is a possible D gene (6 bases). V was pared by 1 base and J by 4 bases, with 11 bases between. The germline CDR1 and CDR2 sequences are MDHEN and SYDVKM. CDR3 length: 14 amino acids. The CDR3 is CASSLYRALYEQYF. The CDR3 nucleotides are TGTGCCAGCAGTTTATACAGGGCCCTTTACGAGCAGTACTTC.

The chain combines TRBV3-1 with TRBJ2-2; maybe TRBD2 (6 bases). Germline V CDR1 and CDR2: LGHDT, YNNKEL (reference sequence). CDR3 length: 16 residues. V was clipped by 4 bases and J by 1 base, with 13 bases between them. The CDR3, as DNA: TGTGCCAGCAGCCCTCGGGGGAAAAAGAACACCGGGGAGCTGTTTTTT. This gives the protein CASSPRGKKNTGELFF.

J is TRBJ1-5 and V is TRBV7-9; TRBD1 matches 7 bases. The germline gives CDR1 SEHNR, CDR2 FQNEAQ (reference sequence). The CDR3 runs to 14 residues. With V trimmed by 2 bases and J by 6 bases, 4 bases remained unmatched. The CDR3 is CASSLSGDSQPQHF. Here the CDR3 DNA reads TGTGCCAGCAGCTTAAGTGGGGACAGTCAGCCCCAGCATTTT. Variable domain in full (rest from reference TRBV7-9 and TRBJ1-5): DTGVSQNPRHKITKRGQNVTFRCDPISEHNRLYWYRQTLGQGPEFLTYFQNEAQLEKSRLLSDRFSAERPKGSFSTLEIQRTEQGDSAMYLCASSLSGDSQPQHFGDGTRLSIL.

The J gene is TRBJ1-3, the V gene TRBV7-2; a weak D match, TRBD1 (5 bases). Germline CDR1 reads SGHTA; CDR2 reads FQGNSA. This CDR3 contains 15 residues. Trimming stripped 1 base from V and 3 bases from J, with 10 bases between. CDR3 coding DNA: TGTGCCAGCAGCTTAGTATGGACAAGTGGAAACACCATATATTTT. Its protein product is CASSLVWTSGNTIYF. The variable domain in full, with the rest retrieved from reference TRBV7-2 and TRBJ1-3, is GAGVSQSPSNKVTEKGKDVELRCDPISGHTALYWYRQSLGQGLEFLIYFQGNSAPDKSGLPSDRFSAERTGGSVSTLTIQRTQQEDSAVYLCASSLVWTSGNTIYFGEGSWLTVV.

This clonotype was seen only once. V usage is TRBV20-1 and J usage is TRBJ2-1; the D gene is possibly TRBD2 (5 bases). The CDR3 is 13 residues long. From germline, CDR1 is DFQATT and CDR2 SNEGSKA (reference sequence). Trimming removed 6 bases from V and 1 base from J, with 10 bases in between. The CDR3 reads CSARTDSYNEQFF. CDR3 nucleotides: TGCAGTGCCAGGACTGATTCCTACAATGAGCAGTTCTTC.

Notes on this clonotype: The junction departs from the called germline gene at one end, perhaps through a read error. The V call is TRBV12-3 or TRBV12-4, the J call TRBJ1-1, with D perhaps matching TRBD1 (5 bases). CDR3 length: 12 residues. CDR3 protein: CASRLGVTEAFF. The CDR3 DNA sequence: TGTGCCAGCAGGTTAGGGGTCACTGAAGCTTTCTTT.

The chain has TRBV7-9 and TRBJ1-2; D may be TRBD1 (6 bases). V was pared by 11 bases and J by 6 bases, with 22 bases between. CDR1 is SEHNR, CDR2 FQNEAQ, per germline (reference sequence). The CDR3 totals 14 residues. CDR3 sequence: CAGGPPWADNGYTF. Written as DNA, the CDR3 is TGTGCCGGGGGCCCCCCCTGGGCAGACAATGGCTACACCTTC.

This clonotype was counted ten times or more. CDR3 sequence (DNA): TGCGCCAGCAGCTTGGTGGCAGGGGGGGACCCTTACAATGAGCAGTTCTTC. Protein: CASSLVAGGDPYNEQFF. The genes are TRBV5-1 and TRBJ2-1; either TRBD1 or TRBD2 may supply D (7 bases each). Trimming removed 0 bases from V and 4 bases from J, with 17 bases in between. Germline V gives CDR1 SGHRS, CDR2 YFSETQ. The CDR3 contains 17 residues.

This clonotype was counted ten times or more. The DNA of the CDR3 is TGTGCCAGCAGCCCGCGGGAGGCCCCCTACAATGAGCAGTTCTTC. Translated: CASSPREAPYNEQFF. J is TRBJ2-1 and V is TRBV7-9; 8 bases are shared with TRBD2. The CDR3 loop spans 15 amino acids. V shed 5 bases, J shed 2 bases, and the junction held 5 bases outside the gene matches. CDR1 and CDR2 from the germline V gene are SEHNR and FQNEAQ (reference sequence).